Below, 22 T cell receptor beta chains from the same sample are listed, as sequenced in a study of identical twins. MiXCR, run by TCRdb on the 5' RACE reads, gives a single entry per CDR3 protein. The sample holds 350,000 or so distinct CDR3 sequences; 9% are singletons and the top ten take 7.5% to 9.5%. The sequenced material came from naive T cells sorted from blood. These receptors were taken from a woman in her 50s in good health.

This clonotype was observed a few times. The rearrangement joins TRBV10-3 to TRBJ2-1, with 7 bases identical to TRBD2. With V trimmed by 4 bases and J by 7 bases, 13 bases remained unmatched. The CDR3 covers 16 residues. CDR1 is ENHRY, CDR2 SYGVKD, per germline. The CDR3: CAISGRSGRAANEQFF. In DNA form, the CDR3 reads TGTGCCATCAGTGGGAGGAGTGGGAGGGCGGCGAATGAGCAGTTCTTC.

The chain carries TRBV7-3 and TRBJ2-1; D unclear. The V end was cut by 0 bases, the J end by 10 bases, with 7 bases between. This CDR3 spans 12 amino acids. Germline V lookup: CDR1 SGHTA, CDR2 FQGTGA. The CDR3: CASSLTRTEQFF. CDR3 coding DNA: TGTGCCAGCAGCTTAACGCGGACGGAGCAGTTCTTC.

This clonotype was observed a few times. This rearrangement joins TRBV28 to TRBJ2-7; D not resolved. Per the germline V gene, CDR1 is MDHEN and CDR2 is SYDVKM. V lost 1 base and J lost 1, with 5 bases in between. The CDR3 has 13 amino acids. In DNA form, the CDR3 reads TGTGCCAGCAGTTTATTGGGATCCTACGAGCAGTACGTC. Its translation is CASSLLGSYEQYV.

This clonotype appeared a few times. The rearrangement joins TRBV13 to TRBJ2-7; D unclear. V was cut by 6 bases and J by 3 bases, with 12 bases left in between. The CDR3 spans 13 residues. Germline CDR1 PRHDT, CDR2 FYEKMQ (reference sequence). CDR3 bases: TGTGCCAGCAGGACCGGAACAAGCTACGAGCAGTACTTC. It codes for CASRTGTSYEQYF.

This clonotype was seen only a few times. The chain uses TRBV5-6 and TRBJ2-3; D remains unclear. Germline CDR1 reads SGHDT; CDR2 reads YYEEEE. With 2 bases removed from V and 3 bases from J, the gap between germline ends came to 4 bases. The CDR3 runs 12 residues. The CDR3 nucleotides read TGTGCCAGCAGCTTTTATACAGATACGCAGTATTTT. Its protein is CASSFYTDTQYF.

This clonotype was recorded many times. In DNA form, the CDR3 reads TGTGCCAGCAGTTACTACCCGGTGGGACAGGGGGCTGGGAACACTGAAGCTTTCTTT. This gives the protein CASSYYPVGQGAGNTEAFF. The J gene is TRBJ1-1, the V gene TRBV6-5; TRBD1 agrees at 12 bases. After removal of 1 base from V and 1 base from J, the junction contained 10 bases not matched to a gene. CDR1 MNHEY and CDR2 SVGAGI come from the germline V gene. This CDR3 is built from 19 residues.

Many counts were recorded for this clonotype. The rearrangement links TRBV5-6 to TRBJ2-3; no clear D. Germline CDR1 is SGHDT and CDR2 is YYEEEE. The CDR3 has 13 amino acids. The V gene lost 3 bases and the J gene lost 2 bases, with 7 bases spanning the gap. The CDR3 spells CASSYGATDTQYF. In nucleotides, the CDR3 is TGTGCCAGCAGCTACGGAGCCACAGATACGCAGTATTTT.

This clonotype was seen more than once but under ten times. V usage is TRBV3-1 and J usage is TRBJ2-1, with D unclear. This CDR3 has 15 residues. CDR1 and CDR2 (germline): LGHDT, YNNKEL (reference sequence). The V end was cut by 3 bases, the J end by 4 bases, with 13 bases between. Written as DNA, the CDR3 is TGTGCCAGCAGCCATCGATCCCGGCCTTACAATGAGCAGTTCTTC. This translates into CASSHRSRPYNEQFF.

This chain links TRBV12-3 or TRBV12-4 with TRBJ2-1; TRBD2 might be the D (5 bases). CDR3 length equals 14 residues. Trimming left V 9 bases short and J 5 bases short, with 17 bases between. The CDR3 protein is CASHFLAGDNEQFF. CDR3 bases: TGTGCCAGTCATTTTCTGGCGGGCGACAATGAGCAGTTCTTC.

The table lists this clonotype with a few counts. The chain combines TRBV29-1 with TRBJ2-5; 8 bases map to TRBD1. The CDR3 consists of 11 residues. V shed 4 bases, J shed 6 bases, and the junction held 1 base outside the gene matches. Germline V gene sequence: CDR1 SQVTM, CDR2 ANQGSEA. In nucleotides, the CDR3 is TGCAGCGTTGGGACAGGGAAGACCCAGTACTTC. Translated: CSVGTGKTQYF.

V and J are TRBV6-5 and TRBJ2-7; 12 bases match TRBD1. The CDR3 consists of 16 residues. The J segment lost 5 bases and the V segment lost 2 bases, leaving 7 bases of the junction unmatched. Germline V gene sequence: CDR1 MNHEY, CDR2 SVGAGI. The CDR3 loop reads CASSYPGTGGRNEQYF. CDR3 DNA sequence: TGTGCCAGCAGTTACCCTGGGACAGGGGGCCGGAACGAGCAGTACTTC.

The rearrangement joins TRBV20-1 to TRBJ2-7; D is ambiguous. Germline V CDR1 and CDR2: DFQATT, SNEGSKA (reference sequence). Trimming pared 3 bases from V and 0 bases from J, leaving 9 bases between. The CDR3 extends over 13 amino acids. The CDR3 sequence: CSARTLSSYEQYF. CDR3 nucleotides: TGCAGTGCTAGGACACTGAGCTCCTACGAGCAGTACTTC.

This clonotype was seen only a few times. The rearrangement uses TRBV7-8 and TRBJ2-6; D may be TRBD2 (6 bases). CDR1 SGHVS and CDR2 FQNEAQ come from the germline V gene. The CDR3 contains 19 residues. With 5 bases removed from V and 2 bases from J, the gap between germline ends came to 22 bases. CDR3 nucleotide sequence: TGTGCCAGCAGCCCCACAATCGGAGGGGCTCTCGCTGGGGCCAACGTCCTGACTTTC. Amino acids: CASSPTIGGALAGANVLTF. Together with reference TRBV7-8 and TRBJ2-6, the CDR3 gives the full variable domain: GAGVSQSPRYKVAKRGQDVALRCDPISGHVSLFWYQQALGQGPEFLTYFQNEAQLDKSGLPSDRFFAERPEGSVSTLKIQRTQQEDSAVYLCASSPTIGGALAGANVLTFGAGSRLTVL.

The chain's CDR3 is CASSPRGRGKEQYF. The CDR3 bases are TGTGCCAGCAGCCCCCGGGGACGGGGGAAAGAGCAGTACTTC. This rearrangement joins TRBV12-3 or TRBV12-4 to TRBJ2-7, with a weak D call TRBD2 (6 bases). The CDR3 runs 14 residues. V was pared by 6 bases and J by 7 bases, with 19 bases between.

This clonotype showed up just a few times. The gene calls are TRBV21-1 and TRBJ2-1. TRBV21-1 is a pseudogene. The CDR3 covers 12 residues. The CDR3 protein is CASSHLYNEQFF. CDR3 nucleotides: TGTGCCAGCAGCCACTTATACAATGAGCAGTTCTTC.

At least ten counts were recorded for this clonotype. This CDR3 reads CASSLAPRQMNTEAFF. The CDR3 region has the DNA TGCGCCAGCAGCTTGGCCCCTCGACAGATGAACACTGAAGCTTTCTTT. The V call is TRBV5-1, the J call TRBJ1-1, with TRBD1 as a possible D gene (5 bases). Trimming stripped 0 bases from V and 0 bases from J, with 12 bases between. Germline V lookup: CDR1 SGHRS, CDR2 YFSETQ. This CDR3 contains 16 residues.

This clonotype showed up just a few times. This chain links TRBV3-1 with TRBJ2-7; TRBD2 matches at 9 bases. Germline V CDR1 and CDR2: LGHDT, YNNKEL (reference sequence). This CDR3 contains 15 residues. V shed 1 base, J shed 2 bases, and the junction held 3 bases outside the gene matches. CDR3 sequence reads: CASSQGGGRAYEQYF. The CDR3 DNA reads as TGTGCCAGCAGCCAAGGGGGCGGGAGGGCCTACGAGCAGTACTTC.

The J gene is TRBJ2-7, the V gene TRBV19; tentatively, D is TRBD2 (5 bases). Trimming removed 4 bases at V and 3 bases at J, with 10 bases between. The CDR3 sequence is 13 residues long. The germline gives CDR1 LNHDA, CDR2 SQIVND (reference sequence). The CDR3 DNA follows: TGTGCCAGTAGTACGGGGAACGGCTACGAGCAGTACTTC. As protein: CASSTGNGYEQYF.

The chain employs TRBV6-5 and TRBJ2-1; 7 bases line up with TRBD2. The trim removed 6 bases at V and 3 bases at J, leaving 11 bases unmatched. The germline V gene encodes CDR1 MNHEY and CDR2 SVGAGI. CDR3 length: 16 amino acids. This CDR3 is CASRTVSGSIYNEQFF. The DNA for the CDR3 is TGTGCCAGCAGGACAGTTAGCGGGTCCATCTACAATGAGCAGTTCTTC.

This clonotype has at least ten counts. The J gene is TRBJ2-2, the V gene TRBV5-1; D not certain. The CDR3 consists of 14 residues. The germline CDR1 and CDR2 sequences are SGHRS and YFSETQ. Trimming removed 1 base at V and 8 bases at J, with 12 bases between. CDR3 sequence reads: CASSLSLSAGELFF. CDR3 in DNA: TGCGCCAGCAGCTTGTCACTATCGGCGGGGGAGCTGTTTTTT. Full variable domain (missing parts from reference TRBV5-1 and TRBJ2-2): KAGVTQTPRYLIKTRGQQVTLSCSPISGHRSVSWYQQTPGQGLQFLFEYFSETQRNKGNFPGRFSGRQFSNSRSEMNVSTLELGDSALYLCASSLSLSAGELFFGEGSRLTVL.

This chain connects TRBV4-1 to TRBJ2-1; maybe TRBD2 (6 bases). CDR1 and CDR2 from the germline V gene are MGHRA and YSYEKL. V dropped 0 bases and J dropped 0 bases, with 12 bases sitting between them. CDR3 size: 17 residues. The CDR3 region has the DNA TGCGCCAGCAGCCAAGATCGAGGTAGCGGCTCCTACAATGAGCAGTTCTTC. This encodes CASSQDRGSGSYNEQFF.

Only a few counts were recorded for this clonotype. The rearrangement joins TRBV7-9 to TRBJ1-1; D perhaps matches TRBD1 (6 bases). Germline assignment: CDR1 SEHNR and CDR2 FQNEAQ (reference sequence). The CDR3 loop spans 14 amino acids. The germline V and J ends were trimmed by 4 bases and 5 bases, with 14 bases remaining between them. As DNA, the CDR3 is TGTGCCAGCAGCTCCTATCCGGGACATACTGAAGCTTTCTTT. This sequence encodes CASSSYPGHTEAFF.